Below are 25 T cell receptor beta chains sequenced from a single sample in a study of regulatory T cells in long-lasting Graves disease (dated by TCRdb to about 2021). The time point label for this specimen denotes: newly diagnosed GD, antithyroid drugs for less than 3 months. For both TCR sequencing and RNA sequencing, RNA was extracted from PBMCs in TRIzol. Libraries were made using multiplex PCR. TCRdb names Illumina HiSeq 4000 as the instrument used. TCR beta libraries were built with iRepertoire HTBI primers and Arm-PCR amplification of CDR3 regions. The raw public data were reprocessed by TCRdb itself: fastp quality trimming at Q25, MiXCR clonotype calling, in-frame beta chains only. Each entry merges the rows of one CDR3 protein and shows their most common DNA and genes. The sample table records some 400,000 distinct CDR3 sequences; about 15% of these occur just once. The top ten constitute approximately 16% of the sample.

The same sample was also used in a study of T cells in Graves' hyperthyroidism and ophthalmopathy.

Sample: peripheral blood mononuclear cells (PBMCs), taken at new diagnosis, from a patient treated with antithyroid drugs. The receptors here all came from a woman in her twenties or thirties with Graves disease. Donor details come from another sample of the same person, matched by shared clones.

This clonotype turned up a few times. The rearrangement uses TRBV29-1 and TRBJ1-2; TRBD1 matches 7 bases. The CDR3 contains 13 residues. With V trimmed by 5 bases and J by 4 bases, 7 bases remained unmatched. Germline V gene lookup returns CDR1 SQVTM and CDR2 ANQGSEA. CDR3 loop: CSVSTGLIYGYTF. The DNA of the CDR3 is TGCAGCGTTTCGACAGGGTTAATCTATGGCTACACCTTC.

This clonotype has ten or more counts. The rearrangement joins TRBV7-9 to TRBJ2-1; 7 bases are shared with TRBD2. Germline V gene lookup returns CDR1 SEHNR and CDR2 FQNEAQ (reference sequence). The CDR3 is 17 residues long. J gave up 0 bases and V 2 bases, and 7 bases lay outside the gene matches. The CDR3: CASSLSLAVSSYNEQFF. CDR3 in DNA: TGTGCCAGCAGCTTAAGCCTAGCGGTTAGCTCCTACAATGAGCAGTTCTTC.

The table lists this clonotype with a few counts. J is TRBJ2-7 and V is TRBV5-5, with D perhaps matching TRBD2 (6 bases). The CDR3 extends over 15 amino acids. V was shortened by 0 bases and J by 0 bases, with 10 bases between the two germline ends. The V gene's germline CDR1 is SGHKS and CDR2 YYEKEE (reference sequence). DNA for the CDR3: TGTGCCAGCAGCTTGGGGGGGGAAAGCTCCTACGAGCAGTACTTC. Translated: CASSLGGESSYEQYF.

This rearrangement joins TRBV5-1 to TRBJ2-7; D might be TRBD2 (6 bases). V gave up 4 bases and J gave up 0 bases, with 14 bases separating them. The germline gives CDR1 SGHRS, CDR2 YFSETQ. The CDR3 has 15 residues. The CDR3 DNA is TGCGCCAGCAGCCCCGGCGGGACTGACTCCTACGAGCAGTACTTC. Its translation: CASSPGGTDSYEQYF.

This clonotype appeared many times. Written as DNA, the CDR3 is TGTGCCACCGCCTTTGAGGCAGGGCCCCAAGAGACCCAGTACTTC. It translates to CATAFEAGPQETQYF. The rearrangement joins TRBV15 to TRBJ2-5, with D possibly being TRBD1 (5 bases). Germline V CDR1 and CDR2: LNHNV, YYDKDF (reference sequence). Trimming cost V 8 bases and J 1 base, with 17 bases left between them. The CDR3 covers 15 residues.

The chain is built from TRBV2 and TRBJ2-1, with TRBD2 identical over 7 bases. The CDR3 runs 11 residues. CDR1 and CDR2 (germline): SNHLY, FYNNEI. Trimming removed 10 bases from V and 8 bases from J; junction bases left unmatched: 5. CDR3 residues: CAIGGYDEQFF. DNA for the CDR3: TGTGCCATCGGGGGGTACGATGAGCAGTTCTTC.

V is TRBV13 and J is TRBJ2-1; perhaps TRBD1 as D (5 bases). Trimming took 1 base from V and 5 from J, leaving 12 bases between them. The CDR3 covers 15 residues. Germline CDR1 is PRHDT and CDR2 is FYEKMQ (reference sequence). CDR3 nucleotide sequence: TGTGCCAGCAGCTTAGTCGGCCAGGGAAACAATGAGCAGTTCTTC. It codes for CASSLVGQGNNEQFF.

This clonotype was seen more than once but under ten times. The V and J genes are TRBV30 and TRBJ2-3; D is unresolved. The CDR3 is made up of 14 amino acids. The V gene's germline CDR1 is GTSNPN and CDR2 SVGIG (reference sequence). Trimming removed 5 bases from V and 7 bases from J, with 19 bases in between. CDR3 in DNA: TGTGCCTGGGGCCGGGCATCACCCCCGAATACGCAGTATTTT. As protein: CAWGRASPPNTQYF.

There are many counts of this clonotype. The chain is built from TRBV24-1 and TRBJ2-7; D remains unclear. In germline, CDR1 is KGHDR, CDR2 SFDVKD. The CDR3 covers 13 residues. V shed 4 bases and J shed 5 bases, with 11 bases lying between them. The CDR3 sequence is CATSDPGDHEQYF. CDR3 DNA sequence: TGTGCCACCAGTGACCCCGGCGACCACGAGCAGTACTTC.

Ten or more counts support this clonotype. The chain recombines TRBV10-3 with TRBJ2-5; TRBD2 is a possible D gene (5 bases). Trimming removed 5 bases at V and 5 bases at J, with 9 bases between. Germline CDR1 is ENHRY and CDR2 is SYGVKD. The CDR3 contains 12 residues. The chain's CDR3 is CAISKDLETQYF. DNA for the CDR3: TGTGCCATCAGTAAGGACTTGGAGACCCAGTACTTC.

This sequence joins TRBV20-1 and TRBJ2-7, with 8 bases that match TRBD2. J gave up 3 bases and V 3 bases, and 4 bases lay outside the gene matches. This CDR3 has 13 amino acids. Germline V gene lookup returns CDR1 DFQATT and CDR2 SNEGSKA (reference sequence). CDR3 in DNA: TGCAGTGCTAGGACACTAGCGGACTACGAGCAGTACTTC. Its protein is CSARTLADYEQYF.

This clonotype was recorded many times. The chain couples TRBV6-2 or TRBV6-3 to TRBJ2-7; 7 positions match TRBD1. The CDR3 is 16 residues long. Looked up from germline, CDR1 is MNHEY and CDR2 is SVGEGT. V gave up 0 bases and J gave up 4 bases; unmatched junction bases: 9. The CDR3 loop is CASSYSRGTALYEQYF. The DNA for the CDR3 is TGTGCCAGCAGTTACTCGAGGGGGACAGCCCTTTACGAGCAGTACTTC.

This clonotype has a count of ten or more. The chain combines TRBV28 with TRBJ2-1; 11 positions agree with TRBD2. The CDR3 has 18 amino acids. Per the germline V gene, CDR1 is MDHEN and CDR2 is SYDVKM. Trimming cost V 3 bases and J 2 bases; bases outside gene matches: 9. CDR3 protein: CASSFGRVTSGTYNEQFF. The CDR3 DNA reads TGTGCCAGCAGTTTTGGTCGGGTGACTAGCGGGACCTACAATGAGCAGTTCTTC.

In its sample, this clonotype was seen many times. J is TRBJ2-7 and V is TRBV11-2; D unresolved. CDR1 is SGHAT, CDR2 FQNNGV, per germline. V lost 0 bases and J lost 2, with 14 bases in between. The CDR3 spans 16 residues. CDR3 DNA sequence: TGTGCCAGCAGCTTAGAAGGGTACAGTAAAGCCTACGAGCAGTACTTC. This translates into CASSLEGYSKAYEQYF.

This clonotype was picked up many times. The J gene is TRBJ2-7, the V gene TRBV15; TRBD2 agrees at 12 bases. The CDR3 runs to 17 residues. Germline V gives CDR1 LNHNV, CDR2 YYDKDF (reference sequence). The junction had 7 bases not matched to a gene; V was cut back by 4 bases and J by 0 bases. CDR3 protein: CATSKGLAGSSSYEQYF. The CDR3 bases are TGTGCCACCAGCAAGGGACTAGCGGGCTCCAGCTCCTACGAGCAGTACTTC.

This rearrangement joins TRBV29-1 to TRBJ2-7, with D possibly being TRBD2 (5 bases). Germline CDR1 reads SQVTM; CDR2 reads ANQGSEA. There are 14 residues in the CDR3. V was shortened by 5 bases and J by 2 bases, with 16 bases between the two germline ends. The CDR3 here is CSVLGPGRAYEQYF. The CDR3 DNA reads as TGCAGCGTTTTAGGCCCGGGAAGGGCCTACGAGCAGTACTTC.

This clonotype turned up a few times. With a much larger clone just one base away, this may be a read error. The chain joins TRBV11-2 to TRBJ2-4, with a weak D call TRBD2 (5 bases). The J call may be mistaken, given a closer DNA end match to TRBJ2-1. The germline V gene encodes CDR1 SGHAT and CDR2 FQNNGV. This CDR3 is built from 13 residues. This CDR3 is CASSAYHGNVQFF. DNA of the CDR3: TGTGCCAGCAGCGCCTACCACGGGAATGTGCAGTTCTTC.

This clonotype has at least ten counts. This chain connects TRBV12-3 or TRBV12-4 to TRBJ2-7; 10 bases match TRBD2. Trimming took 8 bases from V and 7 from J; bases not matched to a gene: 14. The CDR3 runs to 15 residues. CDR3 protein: CASSIPAGLADEQYF. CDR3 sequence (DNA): TGTGCCAGCTCAATCCCGGCAGGACTAGCGGATGAGCAGTACTTC.

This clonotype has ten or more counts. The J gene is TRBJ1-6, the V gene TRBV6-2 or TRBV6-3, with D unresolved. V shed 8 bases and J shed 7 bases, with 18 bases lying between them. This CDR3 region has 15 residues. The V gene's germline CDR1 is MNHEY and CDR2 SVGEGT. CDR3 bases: TGTGCCAGCCGCGTGCGGGAGTTGCGGAATTCACCCCTCCACTTT. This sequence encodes CASRVRELRNSPLHF.

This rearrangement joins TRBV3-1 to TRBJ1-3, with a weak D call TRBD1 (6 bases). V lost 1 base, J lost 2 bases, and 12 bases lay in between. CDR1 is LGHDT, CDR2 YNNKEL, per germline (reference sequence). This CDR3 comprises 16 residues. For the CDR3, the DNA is TGTGCCAGCAGCCAAGTGACGGGGGGCCCTGGAAACACCATATATTTT. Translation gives CASSQVTGGPGNTIYF.

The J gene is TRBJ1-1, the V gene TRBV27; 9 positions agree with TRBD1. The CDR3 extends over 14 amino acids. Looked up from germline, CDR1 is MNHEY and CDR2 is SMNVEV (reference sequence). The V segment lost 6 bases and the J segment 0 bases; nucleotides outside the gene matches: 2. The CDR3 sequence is CASRWDRVNTEAFF. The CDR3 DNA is TGTGCCAGCAGATGGGACAGGGTGAACACTGAAGCTTTCTTT.

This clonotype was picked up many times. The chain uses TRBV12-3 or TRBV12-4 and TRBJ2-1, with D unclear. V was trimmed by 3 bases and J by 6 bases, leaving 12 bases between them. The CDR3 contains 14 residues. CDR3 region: CASSFFPRLNEQFF. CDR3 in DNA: TGTGCCAGCAGTTTCTTTCCTAGGCTCAATGAGCAGTTCTTC.

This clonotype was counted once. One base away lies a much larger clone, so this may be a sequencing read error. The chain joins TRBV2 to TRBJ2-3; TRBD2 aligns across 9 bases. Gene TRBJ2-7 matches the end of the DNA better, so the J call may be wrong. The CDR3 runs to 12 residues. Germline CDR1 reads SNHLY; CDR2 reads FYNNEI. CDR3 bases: TGTGCCAGTAGCGGGAGCGCGAATGAGCAGTACTTC. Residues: CASSGSANEQYF.

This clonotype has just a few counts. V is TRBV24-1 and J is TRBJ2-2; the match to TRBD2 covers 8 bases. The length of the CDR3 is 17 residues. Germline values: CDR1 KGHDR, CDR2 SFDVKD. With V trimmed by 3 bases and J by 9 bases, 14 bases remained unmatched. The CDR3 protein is CATSDPTGASGSRELFF. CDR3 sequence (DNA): TGTGCCACCAGTGATCCCACCGGGGCTAGCGGGTCTAGGGAGCTGTTTTTT.

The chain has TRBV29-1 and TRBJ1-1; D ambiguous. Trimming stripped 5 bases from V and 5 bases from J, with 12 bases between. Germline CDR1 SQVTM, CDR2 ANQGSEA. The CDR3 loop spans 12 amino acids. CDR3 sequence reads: CSVRGGGTEAFF. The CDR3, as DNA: TGCAGCGTTCGGGGAGGAGGGACTGAAGCTTTCTTT.